The table lists the clone carrying this TCR beta chain with many counts. The entry originates in a study of T cell repertoires in cytomegalovirus infection. Germline V gene lookup returns CDR1 SGHTA and CDR2 FQGNSA. With 3 bases removed from V and 0 bases from J, the gap between germline ends came to 12 bases. The CDR3 sequence is 16 residues long. TCRdb itself ran the reads through MiXCR, one entry per CDR3 protein. The data contain some 150,000 distinct CDR3 sequences, around 22% of them seen just once; the ten biggest clones take up roughly 11%. The chain joins TRBV7-2 to TRBJ1-5; D is unclear. The receptor was derived from a human donor in good health (CMV status not recorded). Some clones in this sample may be carry-over from other donors' samples. The sample was PBMCs. CDR3 sequence: CASSFGLAYSNQPQHF. CDR3 bases: TGTGCCAGCAGCTTTGGCCTGGCTTATAGCAATCAGCCCCAGCATTTT. The variable domain in full, with the rest retrieved from reference TRBV7-2 and TRBJ1-5, is GAGVSQSPSNKVTEKGKDVELRCDPISGHTALYWYRQSLGQGLEFLIYFQGNSAPDKSGLPSDRFSAERTGGSVSTLTIQRTQQEDSAVYLCASSFGLAYSNQPQHFGDGTRLSIL.